This T cell receptor (beta chain) was documented in a study of Graves' ophthalmopathy and Graves' hyperthyroidism. Study-level results: Blood also contained most of the expanded thyroid clonotypes above 0.001 frequency.

If no ophthalmopathy appeared within 18 months of follow-up, hyperthyroidism was termed stable. Hyperthyroidism patients, aged 18 to 65, were newly diagnosed, under 2 months' duration. Diagnostic conclusions were grounded in clinical symptoms, serum thyroxine, TRAb, thyroid ultrasound and orbital computed tomography. Looked up from germline, CDR1 is MDHEN and CDR2 is SYDVKM. V lost 7 bases to trimming and J lost 4 bases, with 13 bases between them. The CDR3 has 13 residues. This clonotype was counted at least ten times. Its antigen is as yet unknown. The study amplified TCR beta CDR3 regions using RNA transcripts. HTBI primers were used in a first-round RT-PCR, which preceded a second-round multiplex PCR. Via MiXCR, TCRdb re-called the multiplex PCR reads, giving one row per CDR3 protein. The table shows about 620,000 distinct CDR3 sequences, with about a fifth occurring only once.

The sequenced material came from peripheral blood. V is TRBV28 and J is TRBJ1-2; D is unclear. This clonotype was obtained from a woman under 30 with stable Graves' hyperthyroidism. Some clones in this sample may be carry-over from other donors' samples. DNA of the CDR3: TGTGCCAGCATTTCGGTGGACCGCTATGGCTACACCTTC. Its translation: CASISVDRYGYTF.